This T cell receptor (beta chain) emerged from a study of post-analysis software for immune sequencing data. Findings and caveats of the study: Five TRBV segments, including TRBV5-6, TRBV5-1 and TRBV20-1, were more frequent in patients than controls. When compared against controls, multiple sclerosis patients showed significantly lower normalized Chao1 diversity.

The V gene end was trimmed by 5 bases and the J gene end by 4 bases; junction bases not matched to a gene: 14. This CDR3 is built from 16 residues. Germline loops: CDR1 DFQATT, CDR2 SNEGSKA (reference sequence). Concerning this clonotype: Its antigen is as yet unknown.

Incorporated into the TCR beta cDNA libraries were unique molecular identifiers, which served to reduce PCR and sequencing biases. TCRdb recomputed calls from the PCR reads with MiXCR, one row per CDR3 protein. Of about 770,000 distinct CDR3 sequences listed, under 60% were seen once; the top ten hold roughly 4.5%. This sequence originates from a girl between 5 and 17 years old with multiple sclerosis. What was sequenced was blood. The chain uses TRBV20-1 and TRBJ1-2; TRBD1 matches 9 bases. This CDR3 is CSALQSGTGTVYGYTF. The CDR3 DNA is TGCAGTGCTCTACAGTCCGGGACAGGGACCGTCTATGGCTACACCTTC.